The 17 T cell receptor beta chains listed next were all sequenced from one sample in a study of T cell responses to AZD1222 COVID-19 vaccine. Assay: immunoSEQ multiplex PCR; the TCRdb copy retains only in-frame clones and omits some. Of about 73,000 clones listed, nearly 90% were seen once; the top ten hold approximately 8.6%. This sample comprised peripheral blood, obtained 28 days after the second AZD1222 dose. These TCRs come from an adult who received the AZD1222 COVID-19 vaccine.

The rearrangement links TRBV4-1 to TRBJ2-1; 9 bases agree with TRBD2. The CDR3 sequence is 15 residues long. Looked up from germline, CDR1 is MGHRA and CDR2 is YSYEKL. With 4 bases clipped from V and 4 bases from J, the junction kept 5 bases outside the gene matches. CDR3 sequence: CASSPGLAGYNEQFF. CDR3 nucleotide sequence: TGCGCCAGCAGCCCGGGGCTAGCGGGGTACAATGAGCAGTTCTTC.

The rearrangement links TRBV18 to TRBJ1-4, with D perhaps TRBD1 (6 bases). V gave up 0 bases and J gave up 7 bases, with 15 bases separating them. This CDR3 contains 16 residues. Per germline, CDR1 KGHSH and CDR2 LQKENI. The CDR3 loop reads CASSPPDSPRGEKLFF. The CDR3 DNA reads TGTGCCAGCTCACCACCGGACAGTCCCAGGGGTGAAAAACTGTTTTTT.

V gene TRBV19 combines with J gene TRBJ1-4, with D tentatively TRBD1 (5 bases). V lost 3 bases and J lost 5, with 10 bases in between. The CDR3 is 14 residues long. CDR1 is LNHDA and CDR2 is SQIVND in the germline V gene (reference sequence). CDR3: CASSMLGPNEKLFF. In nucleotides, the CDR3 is TGTGCCAGTAGTATGCTGGGGCCGAATGAAAAACTGTTTTTT.

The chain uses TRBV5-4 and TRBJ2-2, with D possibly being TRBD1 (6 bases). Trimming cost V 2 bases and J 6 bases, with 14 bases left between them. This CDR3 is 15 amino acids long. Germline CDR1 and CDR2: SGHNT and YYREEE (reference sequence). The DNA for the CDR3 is TGTGCCAGCAGCTTAGGGGGTACAGGGTCCGGGGAGCTGTTTTTT. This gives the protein CASSLGGTGSGELFF.

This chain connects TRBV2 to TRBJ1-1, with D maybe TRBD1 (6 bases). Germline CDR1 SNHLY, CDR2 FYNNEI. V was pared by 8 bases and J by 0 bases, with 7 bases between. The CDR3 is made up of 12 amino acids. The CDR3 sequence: CASGQLNTEAFF. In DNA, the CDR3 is TGTGCCAGCGGACAGTTGAACACTGAAGCTTTCTTT. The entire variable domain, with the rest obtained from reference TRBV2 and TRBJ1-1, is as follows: EPEVTQTPSHQVTQMGQEVILRCVPISNHLYFYWYRQILGQKVEFLVSFYNNEISEKSEIFDDQFSVERPDGSNFTLKIRSTKLEDSAMYFCASGQLNTEAFFGQGTRLTVV.

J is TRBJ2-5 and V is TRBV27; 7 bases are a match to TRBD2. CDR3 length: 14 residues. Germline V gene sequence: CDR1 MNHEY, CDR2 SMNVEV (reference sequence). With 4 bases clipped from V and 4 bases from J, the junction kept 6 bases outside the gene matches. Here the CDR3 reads CASSSWTRLETQYF. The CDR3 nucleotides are TGTGCCAGCAGTTCTTGGACTAGGTTAGAGACCCAGTACTTC.

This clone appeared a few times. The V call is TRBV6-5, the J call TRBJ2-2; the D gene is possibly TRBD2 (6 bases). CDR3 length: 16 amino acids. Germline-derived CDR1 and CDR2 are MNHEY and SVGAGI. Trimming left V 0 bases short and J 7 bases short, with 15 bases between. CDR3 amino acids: CASSYSPGVPRGELFF. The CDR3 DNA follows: TGTGCCAGCAGTTACTCCCCGGGGGTTCCTCGCGGGGAGCTGTTTTTT.

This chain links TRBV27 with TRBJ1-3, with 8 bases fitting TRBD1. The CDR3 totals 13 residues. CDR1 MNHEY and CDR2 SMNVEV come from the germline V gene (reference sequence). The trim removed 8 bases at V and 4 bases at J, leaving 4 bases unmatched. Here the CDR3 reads CASGWTGGNTIYF. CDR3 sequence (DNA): TGTGCCAGCGGGTGGACAGGGGGAAACACCATATATTTT.

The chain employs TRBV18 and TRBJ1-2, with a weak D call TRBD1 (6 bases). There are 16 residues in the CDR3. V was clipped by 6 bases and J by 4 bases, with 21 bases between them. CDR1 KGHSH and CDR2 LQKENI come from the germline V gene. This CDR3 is CASSRPPRDTGYGYTF. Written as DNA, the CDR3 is TGTGCCAGCTCTCGCCCCCCACGGGACACGGGCTATGGCTACACCTTC.

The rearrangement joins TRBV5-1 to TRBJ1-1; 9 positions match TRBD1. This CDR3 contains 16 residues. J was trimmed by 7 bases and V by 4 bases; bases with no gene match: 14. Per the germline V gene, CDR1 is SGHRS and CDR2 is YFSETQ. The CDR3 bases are TGCGCCAGCAGCGCCGGACAGGGGTTGGTAACAGATGAAGCTTTCTTT. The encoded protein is CASSAGQGLVTDEAFF.

CDR3 DNA sequence: TGCAGCGCGGTTCACTCTGCTGAGACCCAGTACTTC. Its translation: CSAVHSAETQYF. The chain employs TRBV29-1 and TRBJ2-5; D gene uncertain. CDR1 and CDR2 from the germline V gene are SQVTM and ANQGSEA. V was cut by 7 bases and J by 5 bases, with 14 bases left in between. There are 12 residues in the CDR3.

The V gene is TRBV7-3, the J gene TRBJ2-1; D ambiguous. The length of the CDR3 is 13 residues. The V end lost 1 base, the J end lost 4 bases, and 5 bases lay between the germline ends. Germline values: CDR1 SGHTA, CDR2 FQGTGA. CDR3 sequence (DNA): TGTGCCAGCAGCTTAAATGGTTACAATGAGCAGTTCTTC. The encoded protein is CASSLNGYNEQFF.

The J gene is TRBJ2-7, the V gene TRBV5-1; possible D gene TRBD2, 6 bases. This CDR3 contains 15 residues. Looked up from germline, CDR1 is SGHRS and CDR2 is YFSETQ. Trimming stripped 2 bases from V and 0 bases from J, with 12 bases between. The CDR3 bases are TGCGCCAGCAGCTTAAGGCGGGACCTCTCCTACGAGCAGTACTTC. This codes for CASSLRRDLSYEQYF. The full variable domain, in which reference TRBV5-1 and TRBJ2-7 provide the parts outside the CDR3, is KAGVTQTPRYLIKTRGQQVTLSCSPISGHRSVSWYQQTPGQGLQFLFEYFSETQRNKGNFPGRFSGRQFSNSRSEMNVSTLELGDSALYLCASSLRRDLSYEQYFGPGTRLTVT.

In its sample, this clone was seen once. CDR3 coding DNA: TGCGCCAGCAGCGCAGGGGACCCCTACAATGAGCAGTTCTTC. Translation gives CASSAGDPYNEQFF. This sequence joins TRBV5-1 and TRBJ2-1; tentatively, D is TRBD1 (6 bases). In germline, CDR1 is SGHRS, CDR2 YFSETQ. This CDR3 is 14 amino acids long. V lost 4 bases, J lost 2 bases, and 10 bases lay in between.

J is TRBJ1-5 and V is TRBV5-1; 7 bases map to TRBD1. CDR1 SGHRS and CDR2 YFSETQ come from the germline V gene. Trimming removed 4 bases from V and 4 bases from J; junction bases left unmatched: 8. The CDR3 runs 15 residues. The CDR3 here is CASSPRTGLNQPQHF. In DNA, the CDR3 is TGCGCCAGCAGCCCACGGACAGGACTAAATCAGCCCCAGCATTTT.

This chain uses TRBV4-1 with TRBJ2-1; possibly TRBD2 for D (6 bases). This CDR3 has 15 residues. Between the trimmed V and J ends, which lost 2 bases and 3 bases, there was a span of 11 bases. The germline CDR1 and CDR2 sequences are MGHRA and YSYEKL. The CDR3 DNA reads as TGCGCCAGCAGCCAAAGGGACTCCAACTACAATGAGCAGTTCTTC. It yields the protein CASSQRDSNYNEQFF.

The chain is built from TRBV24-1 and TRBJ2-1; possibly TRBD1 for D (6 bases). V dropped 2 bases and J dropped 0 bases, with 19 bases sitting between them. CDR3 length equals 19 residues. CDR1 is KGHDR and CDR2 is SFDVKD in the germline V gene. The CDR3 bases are TGTGCCACCAGTGATTCCTACCAGTTACAGGGAAACTCCTACAATGAGCAGTTCTTC. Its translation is CATSDSYQLQGNSYNEQFF.